Each of the 17 T cell receptor beta chains below was sequenced from the same sample in a study of shared clonotypes between healthy human individuals. Profiling relied on immunoSEQ multiplex PCR, and the TCRdb table lists in-frame clones only, not all of them. Among 1,500,000 or so clones listed, more than 95% were seen once. Material: naive CD4+ T cells sorted from blood. Indicated subset: CD45RA+ positively selected. These TCRs come from a man aged 30-40 years in good health.

The CDR3 DNA is TGTGCCAGCAGCCTAGGGGTGGATCAGCCCCAGCATTTT. Translated: CASSLGVDQPQHF. The gene calls are TRBV6-5 and TRBJ1-5; D possibly corresponds to TRBD1 (5 bases). Germline loops: CDR1 MNHEY, CDR2 SVGAGI. Trimming shortened V by 6 bases and J by 5 bases, and 11 bases separated the two germline ends. CDR3 length: 13 amino acids.

V usage is TRBV18 and J usage is TRBJ2-7; D is possibly TRBD2 (6 bases). Germline CDR1 and CDR2: KGHSH and LQKENI. The CDR3 covers 13 residues. Trimming pared 6 bases from V and 6 bases from J, leaving 15 bases between. This chain's CDR3 is CASSDREAAEQYF. For the CDR3, the DNA is TGTGCCAGCTCTGATAGGGAGGCGGCCGAGCAGTACTTC.

The chain combines TRBV28 with TRBJ2-3; maybe TRBD2 (5 bases). V was clipped by 2 bases and J by 4 bases, with 10 bases between them. The germline V gene encodes CDR1 MDHEN and CDR2 SYDVKM. CDR3 length: 14 amino acids. Written as DNA, the CDR3 is TGTGCCAGCAGTTTAGTCGGGATCCCAGATACGCAGTATTTT. It translates to CASSLVGIPDTQYF.

The V and J genes are TRBV6-6 and TRBJ2-7; D not resolved. The germline V gene encodes CDR1 MNHNY and CDR2 SVGAGI (reference sequence). The CDR3 contains 14 residues. V lost 6 bases, J lost 0 bases, and 12 bases lay in between. The CDR3 loop reads CASSLLEISYEQYF. CDR3 in DNA: TGTGCCAGCAGCCTCCTCGAGATCTCCTACGAGCAGTACTTC.

J is TRBJ2-2 and V is TRBV6-1, with 9 bases fitting TRBD1. The CDR3 has 15 residues. Germline lookup yields CDR1 MNHNS and CDR2 SASEGT. V shed 8 bases and J 4 bases; nucleotides not matched to a gene: 8. The CDR3 nucleotides are TGTGCCAGCGGGGGGGACAGGGCTTTCACCGGGGAGCTGTTTTTT. It is translated as CASGGDRAFTGELFF.

For the CDR3, the DNA is TGTGCCAGCAGCCAAGATAAGTGGAGCGGGAGGGCCTTTAGCTCCTACAATGAGCAGTTCTTC. Residues: CASSQDKWSGRAFSSYNEQFF. This chain uses TRBV14 with TRBJ2-1; 10 bases match TRBD2. Trimming at V came to 0 bases and at J to 0 bases, leaving 14 bases not matched to a gene. The length of the CDR3 is 21 residues. The germline V gene has CDR1 SGHDN and CDR2 FVKESK.

Concerning this clone itself: Additional DNA sequences in this sample encode the identical CDR3. The CDR3, as DNA: TGTGCCAGCAGTGCAACAGTGAGCAATCAGCCCCAGCATTTT. Translated: CASSATVSNQPQHF. V is TRBV6-1 and J is TRBJ1-5; D unclear. This CDR3 region has 14 residues. From germline, CDR1 is MNHNS and CDR2 SASEGT. V lost 4 bases and J 1 base, leaving 8 bases between the germline ends.

The chain carries TRBV19 and TRBJ2-4, with D perhaps TRBD1 (6 bases). This CDR3 has 17 amino acids. V was pared by 5 bases and J by 0 bases, with 17 bases between. Per germline, CDR1 LNHDA and CDR2 SQIVND (reference sequence). The CDR3 region is CASSESIGRGAKNIQYF. CDR3 in DNA: TGTGCCAGTAGTGAATCGATTGGCAGGGGAGCCAAAAACATTCAGTACTTC. Looking up the rest from reference TRBV19 and TRBJ2-4 gives the full variable domain: DGGITQSPKYLFRKEGQNVTLSCEQNLNHDAMYWYRQDPGQGLRLIYYSQIVNDFQKGDIAEGYSVSREKKESFPLTVTSAQKNPTAFYLCASSESIGRGAKNIQYFGAGTRLSVL.

The rearrangement links TRBV5-1 to TRBJ1-2; weak D call: TRBD1 (6 bases). Germline V CDR1 and CDR2: SGHRS, YFSETQ. Trimming removed 2 bases at V and 3 bases at J, with 11 bases between. This CDR3 comprises 14 residues. CDR3 residues: CASSFTGHDYGYTF. DNA of the CDR3: TGCGCCAGCAGCTTCACAGGGCACGACTATGGCTACACCTTC.

This clone showed up just once. The chain combines TRBV4-2 with TRBJ1-2; TRBD1 might be the D (5 bases). V was pared by 0 bases and J by 1 base, with 15 bases between. Germline V gene data show CDR1 as LGHNA and CDR2 as YNFKEQ. The CDR3 sequence is 17 residues long. The DNA of the CDR3 is TGTGCCAGCAGCCAAGAAAGGGGCAGGGCCAATAACTATGGCTACACCTTC. It is translated as CASSQERGRANNYGYTF.

This chain joins TRBV11-3 and TRBJ2-7; D not resolved. This CDR3 spans 14 amino acids. In germline, CDR1 is SGHNT, CDR2 YENEEA. Between the trimmed V and J ends, which lost 5 bases and 0 bases, there was a span of 11 bases. The CDR3 bases are TGTGCCAGCAGCCCCGCCTTTTACTCCTACGAGCAGTACTTC. It translates to CASSPAFYSYEQYF.

This sequence joins TRBV15 and TRBJ1-5, with a tentative D call TRBD1 (5 bases). The CDR3 consists of 14 residues. Between the trimmed V and J ends, which lost 0 bases and 5 bases, there was a span of 8 bases. Germline values: CDR1 LNHNV, CDR2 YYDKDF (reference sequence). The CDR3 region has the DNA TGTGCCACCAGCAGAGATCTGGGGGATCAGCCCCAGCATTTT. Its protein is CATSRDLGDQPQHF.

The V gene is TRBV27, the J gene TRBJ2-7; D gene uncertain. CDR1 and CDR2 from the germline V gene are MNHEY and SMNVEV (reference sequence). This CDR3 has 17 amino acids. The V gene lost 2 bases and the J gene lost 2 bases, with 19 bases spanning the gap. CDR3 nucleotides: TGTGCCAGCAGTTTAAGGGTACCGCTGGAAGACGCCTACGAGCAGTACTTC. Residues: CASSLRVPLEDAYEQYF.

The chain has TRBV28 and TRBJ2-1, with D possibly called TRBD1 or TRBD2 (5 bases each). Germline V lookup: CDR1 MDHEN, CDR2 SYDVKM. Trimming removed 6 bases at V and 3 bases at J, with 12 bases between. This CDR3 contains 14 residues. This chain's CDR3 is CASSGTKIYNEQFF. DNA of the CDR3: TGTGCCAGCAGCGGGACCAAGATCTACAATGAGCAGTTCTTC.

V is TRBV5-1 and J is TRBJ1-2; weak D call: TRBD1 (5 bases). Trimming left V 4 bases short and J 8 bases short, with 24 bases between. Germline loops: CDR1 SGHRS, CDR2 YFSETQ. This CDR3 has 16 residues. The chain's CDR3 is CASSTTHPGISEGYTF. DNA of the CDR3: TGCGCCAGCAGCACAACCCACCCAGGGATAAGCGAGGGCTACACCTTC.

The J gene is TRBJ2-7, the V gene TRBV5-4; D uncertain. The CDR3 length is 12 residues. The germline CDR1 and CDR2 sequences are SGHNT and YYREEE (reference sequence). Trimming cost V 4 bases and J 6 bases, with 11 bases left between them. This CDR3 reads CASSPDVGEQYF. CDR3 coding DNA: TGTGCCAGCAGCCCTGATGTCGGCGAGCAGTACTTC.

The chain recombines TRBV5-1 with TRBJ2-5, with 11 bases lining up with TRBD2. The CDR3 has 16 amino acids. CDR1 and CDR2 (germline): SGHRS, YFSETQ. V lost 0 bases and J lost 2; bases outside the gene matches: 3. Written as DNA, the CDR3 is TGCGCCAGCAGCTTGGGGGGGACTAGCGGACAAGAGACCCAGTACTTC. Translation gives CASSLGGTSGQETQYF.